These T cell receptor beta chains were read from a single sample in a study of T cell responses to AZD1222 COVID-19 vaccine. The table came from immunoSEQ multiplex PCR; TCRdb's copy has only in-frame clones and leaves some out. The sample holds about 99,000 clones, around nine tenths seen once. This specimen was peripheral blood, taken 28 days after the second dose of the MenACWY control vaccine. Receptor source: an adult who received the MenACWY meningococcal vaccine as a control. The CDR3 runs from the conserved cysteine through the conserved F or W. The order of the fields is J gene, V gene, D gene, clone size, CDR3 DNA, CDR3 protein. D genes are given only for firm matches. Not every row has a clone size; where given, it reads once, few, many or a size class.

J: TRBJ2-2; V: TRBV6-2/TRBV6-3; D: -; size: -; DNA: TGTGCCAGCAGTTACTCCCACACTGGAAACGGGGAGCTGTTTTTT; CDR3: CASSYSHTGNGELFF
J: TRBJ2-1; V: TRBV7-9; D: -; size: -; DNA: TGTGCCAGCAGCTCAATGGGGTACAATGAGCAGTTCTTC; CDR3: CASSSMGYNEQFF
J: TRBJ2-2; V: TRBV5-8; D: -; size: -; DNA: TGTGCCAGCAGCTTCGATGTAGGCACCGGGGAGCTGTTTTTT; CDR3: CASSFDVGTGELFF
J: TRBJ2-2; V: TRBV7-9; D: TRBD2; size: once; DNA: TGTGCCAGCAGCCCCTGGACTAGCGGGGGGGACGCGAACACCGGGGAGCTGTTTTTT; CDR3: CASSPWTSGGDANTGELFF
J: TRBJ1-4; V: TRBV5-1; D: -; size: -; DNA: TGCGCCAGCCAAGCGTCGGGGTGGACAGATGAAAAACTGTTTTTT; CDR3: CASQASGWTDEKLFF
J: TRBJ2-5; V: TRBV4-1; D: TRBD2; size: -; DNA: TGCGCCAGCAGCCAAGGGGTAGCGGGCGGCTACCAAGAGACCCAGTACTTC; CDR3: CASSQGVAGGYQETQYF
J: TRBJ2-1; V: TRBV9; D: -; size: -; DNA: TGTGCCAGCAGCGTAGACCCGGGTGGAAATGAGCAGTTCTTC; CDR3: CASSVDPGGNEQFF
J: TRBJ2-4; V: TRBV28; D: -; size: -; DNA: TGTGCCAGCAGTTCCCCCCCTAACATTCAGTACTTC; CDR3: CASSSPPNIQYF
J: TRBJ1-6; V: TRBV3-1/TRBV3-2; D: -; size: few; DNA: TGTGCCAGCAGCCAACTACGCCTCAGGGGTGTTGATAATTCACCCCTCCACTTT; CDR3: CASSQLRLRGVDNSPLHF
J: TRBJ1-5; V: TRBV7-2; D: TRBD1; size: -; DNA: TGTGCCAGCAGCTTAGGAGGGGACAGGAGGGTTCAGCCCCAGCATTTT; CDR3: CASSLGGDRRVQPQHF
J: TRBJ1-2; V: TRBV7-9; D: TRBD1; size: -; DNA: TGTGCCAGCAGCTTATCACAGGGGGTGAACTACACCTTC; CDR3: CASSLSQGVNYTF
J: TRBJ2-7; V: TRBV18; D: -; size: -; DNA: TGTGCCAGCTCACCACCGACCCAGGGATCCTACGAGCAGTACTTC; CDR3: CASSPPTQGSYEQYF
J: TRBJ2-7; V: TRBV3-1/TRBV3-2; D: -; size: -; DNA: TGTGCCAGCAGCCGGACAGAGAGCTTCGGGGCAACCTTC; CDR3: CASSRTESFGATF
J: TRBJ2-7; V: TRBV4-2; D: -; size: -; DNA: TGTGCCAGCAGCCAGGGGGGCGGGGTGGCCTACGAGCAGTACTTC; CDR3: CASSQGGGVAYEQYF
J: TRBJ1-6; V: TRBV9; D: -; size: few; DNA: TGTGCCAGCAGCGTAGGCGGGGGCAGGGGAAATTCACCCCTCCACTTT; CDR3: CASSVGGGRGNSPLHF
J: TRBJ1-2; V: TRBV28; D: -; size: -; DNA: TGTGCCAGTATGCAGGGTTTGGAGGGCTACACCTTC; CDR3: CASMQGLEGYTF
J: TRBJ2-7; V: TRBV9; D: TRBD1; size: -; DNA: TGTGCCAGCAGCGCGGGACAGGGGACCTACGAGCAGTACTTC; CDR3: CASSAGQGTYEQYF
J: TRBJ1-2; V: TRBV5-1; D: TRBD1; size: -; DNA: TGCGCCAGCAGCCTGACAGGGGCGGGCTACACCTTC; CDR3: CASSLTGAGYTF
J: TRBJ2-3; V: TRBV29-1; D: -; size: -; DNA: TGCAGCGTTATGACCTATTCTAGCACAGATACGCAGTATTTT; CDR3: CSVMTYSSTDTQYF
J: TRBJ2-1; V: TRBV29-1; D: -; size: few; DNA: TGCAGCGGGATCCACAGGAATTACAATGAGCAGTTCTTC; CDR3: CSGIHRNYNEQFF
J: TRBJ2-7; V: TRBV4-3; D: -; size: once; DNA: TGCGCCAGCAGCCAAGAGGCCAGGGCCCACTACGAGCAGTACTTC; CDR3: CASSQEARAHYEQYF
J: TRBJ2-7; V: TRBV6-5; D: TRBD1; size: -; DNA: TGTGCCAGCAGACCGGGGACAGGGGGCGCCTACGAGCAGTACTTC; CDR3: CASRPGTGGAYEQYF
J: TRBJ1-2; V: TRBV16; D: -; size: -; DNA: TGTGCCAGCAGCCAATTGTCAGCACTCGGCTACACCTTC; CDR3: CASSQLSALGYTF
J: TRBJ1-4; V: TRBV20-1; D: -; size: -; DNA: TGCAGTGCTAGTCGACGGGGTACAAGTAATGAAAAACTGTTTTTT; CDR3: CSASRRGTSNEKLFF
J: TRBJ2-7; V: TRBV3-1/TRBV3-2; D: TRBD1; size: -; DNA: TGTGCCAGCAGCCAGGAGCAGGGGGTCAACGAGCAGTACTTC; CDR3: CASSQEQGVNEQYF
J: TRBJ2-1; V: TRBV6-2/TRBV6-3; D: -; size: -; DNA: TGTGCCAGCAGTTACTCCTCGTCAGGGAGTATTGAGCAGTTCTTC; CDR3: CASSYSSSGSIEQFF
J: TRBJ1-2; V: TRBV5-4; D: -; size: -; DNA: TGTGCCAGCAGCTTGGTGTCAGGGATGAGCTATGGCTACACCTTC; CDR3: CASSLVSGMSYGYTF
J: TRBJ2-7; V: TRBV25-1; D: -; size: -; DNA: TGTGCCAGCAGTGACTTACCCGGGGAGCAGTACTTC; CDR3: CASSDLPGEQYF
J: TRBJ2-3; V: TRBV18; D: TRBD1; size: -; DNA: TGTGCCAGCTCACCCGGGACAGCAAGCACAGATACGCAGTATTTT; CDR3: CASSPGTASTDTQYF
J: TRBJ1-2; V: TRBV2; D: -; size: -; DNA: TGTGCCAGCAGTGAATCGCCGGAAACCTATGGCTACACCTTC; CDR3: CASSESPETYGYTF
J: TRBJ2-2; V: TRBV18; D: -; size: -; DNA: TGTGCCAGCTCACCCGTATCGAGGGTGGCCGGGGAGCTGTTTTTT; CDR3: CASSPVSRVAGELFF
J: TRBJ2-5; V: TRBV2; D: TRBD2; size: few; DNA: TGTGCCAGCAGTGAGGAAGCGGGGGAAGAGACCCAGTACTTC; CDR3: CASSEEAGEETQYF
J: TRBJ2-1; V: TRBV11-1; D: TRBD2; size: -; DNA: TGTGCCAGCAGCTCGCGGACTAGCGGGGGGGCCGCTGAGCAGTTCTTC; CDR3: CASSSRTSGGAAEQFF
J: TRBJ1-4; V: TRBV7-9; D: -; size: -; DNA: TGTGCCAGCAGCCCGGACTCACAGGGCGGCGAAAAACTGTTTTTT; CDR3: CASSPDSQGGEKLFF
J: TRBJ1-4; V: TRBV7-2; D: -; size: -; DNA: TGTGCCAGCAGCACCTTTGGTGGGGAAAAACTGTTTTTT; CDR3: CASSTFGGEKLFF
J: TRBJ2-1; V: TRBV7-6; D: TRBD2; size: few; DNA: TGTGCCAGCAGCTTAGCTTCTAGCGGGGGGAATGAGCAGTTCTTC; CDR3: CASSLASSGGNEQFF
J: TRBJ1-6; V: TRBV5-1; D: -; size: once; DNA: TGCGCCAGCAGCTTGGAGGGCCTAGATTCACCCCTCCACTTT; CDR3: CASSLEGLDSPLHF
J: TRBJ1-2; V: TRBV4-3; D: TRBD1; size: once; DNA: TGCGCCAGCAGCCCAAGGGACAGGGTGTTGACTAACTATGGCTACACCTTC; CDR3: CASSPRDRVLTNYGYTF
J: TRBJ2-3; V: TRBV5-1; D: -; size: -; DNA: TGCGCCAGCAGCTTGGCCGCTGATCTGGCAGATACGCAGTATTTT; CDR3: CASSLAADLADTQYF
J: TRBJ1-1; V: TRBV5-1; D: -; size: -; DNA: TGCGCCAGCAGTCCTTACTATCAGTCGGACGGCACTGAAGCTTTCTTT; CDR3: CASSPYYQSDGTEAFF
J: TRBJ1-5; V: TRBV4-3; D: TRBD1; size: few; DNA: TGCGCCAGCAGCCAAGATCCGACAGGGAACAATCAGCCCCAGCATTTT; CDR3: CASSQDPTGNNQPQHF
J: TRBJ1-2; V: TRBV15; D: TRBD1; size: -; DNA: TGTGCCACCAGCAGAGTTCCAGGGGGCGACTATGGCTACACCTTC; CDR3: CATSRVPGGDYGYTF
J: TRBJ1-1; V: TRBV7-9; D: -; size: -; DNA: TGTGCCGGTGGGTCTGTCATGAACACTGAAGCTTTCTTT; CDR3: CAGGSVMNTEAFF